The 32 T cell receptor beta chains below come from one sample, sequenced in a study of cytomegalovirus exposure and HLA in healthy donors. Generated by immunoSEQ multiplex PCR, the TCRdb table keeps only in-frame clones and is missing some. The sample includes roughly 60,000 clones, about 95% of them seen just once. Sequencing was done on a sample of PBMCs. The source of these receptors is a man younger than 35 in good health and CMV-seronegative.

This clone was counted once. The CDR3 bases are TGTGCCAGCAGTGTAGGGGACTCTGGGGCCAACGTCCTGACTTTC. It translates to CASSVGDSGANVLTF. The chain joins TRBV6-1 to TRBJ2-6; D is possibly TRBD1 (5 bases). V was shortened by 4 bases and J by 0 bases, with 7 bases between the two germline ends. The CDR3 covers 15 residues. The germline V gene encodes CDR1 MNHNS and CDR2 SASEGT.

This sequence joins TRBV28 and TRBJ1-3, with a possible D match to TRBD1 (5 bases). There are 12 residues in the CDR3. The germline V gene encodes CDR1 MDHEN and CDR2 SYDVKM. Trimming shortened V by 5 bases and J by 6 bases, and 8 bases separated the two germline ends. CDR3 coding DNA: TGTGCCAGCAGTCTAGGGGTAAACACCATATATTTT. Translating it yields CASSLGVNTIYF. The full variable domain, completed using reference TRBV28 and TRBJ1-3, is DVKVTQSSRYLVKRTGEKVFLECVQDMDHENMFWYRQDPGLGLRLIYFSYDVKMKEKGDIPEGYSVSREKKERFSLILESASTNQTSMYLCASSLGVNTIYFGEGSWLTVV.

The chain has TRBV10-1 and TRBJ1-1; D possibly corresponds to TRBD1 (6 bases). V was pared by 6 bases and J by 2 bases, with 16 bases between. The CDR3 length is 15 residues. The germline CDR1 and CDR2 sequences are WNHNN and SYGVQD (reference sequence). This CDR3 reads CASRLETGFNTEAFF. CDR3 DNA sequence: TGCGCCAGCAGGCTCGAGACAGGATTCAACACTGAAGCTTTCTTT.

V and J are TRBV6-8 and TRBJ2-5; weak D call: TRBD2 (6 bases). The CDR3 covers 17 residues. CDR1 MNHGY and CDR2 SAAAGT come from the germline V gene. The V gene lost 0 bases and the J gene lost 5 bases, with 19 bases spanning the gap. The DNA of the CDR3 is TGTGCCAGCAGTTACTCCTCGTCCGGAGGGCCTCTGGAGACCCAGTACTTC. Its translation: CASSYSSSGGPLETQYF.

The rearrangement joins TRBV6-5 to TRBJ2-7; D ambiguous. V was shortened by 2 bases and J by 1 base, with 6 bases between the two germline ends. CDR1 is MNHEY, CDR2 SVGAGI, per germline. The CDR3 has 13 amino acids. Here the CDR3 DNA reads TGTGCCAGCAGTTACGGGCAGTCCTACGAGCAGTACTTC. Translation gives CASSYGQSYEQYF.

This chain joins TRBV11-3 and TRBJ2-3; TRBD2 might be the D (5 bases). Germline V gene data show CDR1 as SGHNT and CDR2 as YENEEA. Trimming cost V 2 bases and J 1 base, with 7 bases left between them. The CDR3 sequence is 14 residues long. CDR3 sequence reads: CASSLSGGTDTQYF. The DNA for the CDR3 is TGTGCCAGCAGCTTATCCGGGGGCACAGATACGCAGTATTTT.

The chain couples TRBV11-3 to TRBJ2-2, with 13 bases identical to TRBD2. Losses at the gene ends were 0 bases for V and 4 bases for J; bases not matched to a gene: 11. Germline V gene sequence: CDR1 SGHNT, CDR2 YENEEA. The CDR3 is made up of 20 amino acids. In DNA, the CDR3 is TGTGCCAGCAGCTTAGATTTCAGGACTAGCGGGAGAATTAGCACCGGGGAGCTGTTTTTT. As protein: CASSLDFRTSGRISTGELFF.

The rearrangement links TRBV30 to TRBJ2-7; TRBD2 matches 7 bases. CDR1 and CDR2 (germline): GTSNPN, SVGIG (reference sequence). J was trimmed by 3 bases and V by 2 bases; bases with no gene match: 10. The CDR3 runs to 15 residues. The CDR3: CAWSQPGLTLYEQYF. In nucleotides, the CDR3 is TGTGCCTGGAGTCAACCGGGACTAACTCTCTACGAGCAGTACTTC.

V is TRBV28 and J is TRBJ1-2; weak D call: TRBD1 (6 bases). V lost 4 bases and J lost 3, with 12 bases in between. The germline V gene encodes CDR1 MDHEN and CDR2 SYDVKM. The CDR3 totals 14 residues. For the CDR3, the DNA is TGTGCCAGCAGTTCTGGACAGACCCACTATGGCTACACCTTC. Protein sequence: CASSSGQTHYGYTF.

This clone was picked up one time. The J gene is TRBJ2-7, the V gene TRBV7-6, with TRBD1 identical over 7 bases. The germline CDR1 and CDR2 sequences are SGHVS and FNYEAQ. The CDR3 spans 18 residues. Germline trimming cut 3 bases from V and 2 bases from J; bases unmatched to any gene: 16. The CDR3 nucleotides are TGTGCCAGCAGCTTTACCTCGCCGACAGGGAGTGGTACCTACGAGCAGTACTTC. Protein: CASSFTSPTGSGTYEQYF.

The chain links TRBV6-1 to TRBJ2-5; 7 positions match TRBD1. V gave up 7 bases and J gave up 1 base; unmatched junction bases: 6. The CDR3 is 14 amino acids. Germline V lookup: CDR1 MNHNS, CDR2 SASEGT. In DNA, the CDR3 is TGTGCCAGCACCCCGCGACAGGGCCAAGAGACCCAGTACTTC. This gives the protein CASTPRQGQETQYF.

This chain connects TRBV4-1 to TRBJ2-7; D perhaps matches TRBD1 (6 bases). Germline V gives CDR1 MGHRA, CDR2 YSYEKL. V was trimmed by 0 bases and J by 5 bases, leaving 14 bases between them. CDR3 length: 15 amino acids. CDR3 nucleotide sequence: TGCGCCAGCAGCCAAGATGAGCAGGGGTGGAACGAGCAGTACTTC. This encodes CASSQDEQGWNEQYF.

J is TRBJ2-2 and V is TRBV10-1; 7 bases are shared with TRBD2. V was pared by 3 bases and J by 6 bases, with 7 bases of the junction left unmatched. This CDR3 is built from 15 residues. CDR1 is WNHNN and CDR2 is SYGVQD in the germline V gene (reference sequence). CDR3 sequence: CASSETGGGSGELFF. In nucleotides, the CDR3 is TGCGCCAGCAGTGAAACGGGAGGTGGGTCCGGGGAGCTGTTTTTT.

The genes are TRBV28 and TRBJ2-1, with TRBD2 matching over 12 bases. With 2 bases clipped from V and 12 bases from J, the junction kept 11 bases outside the gene matches. This CDR3 comprises 16 residues. Germline assignment: CDR1 MDHEN and CDR2 SYDVKM. The CDR3, as DNA: TGTGCCAGCAGTTTAGAGGAACTAGCGGGAGGCCTGAGGCAGTTCTTC. Its protein is CASSLEELAGGLRQFF.

The CDR3 region is CARRICNQPQHF. For the CDR3, the DNA is TGTGCCAGGAGGATTTGCAATCAGCCCCAGCATTTT. The rearrangement joins TRBV21-1 to TRBJ1-5. TRBV21-1 is a pseudogene locus. The CDR3 has 12 residues.

The chain has TRBV10-1 and TRBJ2-5; no clear D gene. This CDR3 contains 13 residues. The germline V and J ends were trimmed by 8 bases and 5 bases, with 15 bases remaining between them. CDR1 is WNHNN and CDR2 is SYGVQD in the germline V gene (reference sequence). In nucleotides, the CDR3 is TGCGCCAGCCTTAGACGGATCGGGGAGACCCAGTACTTC. Translated, it gives CASLRRIGETQYF.

The V gene is TRBV5-6, the J gene TRBJ1-2, with D perhaps TRBD1 (5 bases). The CDR3 runs to 14 residues. The V gene lost 1 base and the J gene lost 4 bases, with 11 bases spanning the gap. Germline V gene sequence: CDR1 SGHDT, CDR2 YYEEEE. The CDR3 spells CASSLRPGLYGYTF. The CDR3 DNA reads as TGTGCCAGCAGCTTGCGGCCAGGGCTCTATGGCTACACCTTC.

The CDR3 protein is CASSLVRQGVTDTQYF. The CDR3 nucleotides are TGTGCCAGCAGCCTTGTTAGACAGGGAGTCACAGATACGCAGTATTTT. The genes are TRBV5-6 and TRBJ2-3, with 7 bases lining up with TRBD1. Germline trimming cut 4 bases from V and 2 bases from J; bases unmatched to any gene: 10. The CDR3 extends over 16 amino acids. Germline CDR1 reads SGHDT; CDR2 reads YYEEEE.

In this sample, this clone turned up once. The chain joins TRBV19 to TRBJ1-1; the D gene is possibly TRBD1 (5 bases). V dropped 7 bases and J dropped 2 bases, with 11 bases sitting between them. Germline V CDR1 and CDR2: LNHDA, SQIVND (reference sequence). The CDR3 runs 13 residues. The CDR3 DNA reads TGTGCCAGTAACGCGGGACCTAACACTGAAGCTTTCTTT. This sequence encodes CASNAGPNTEAFF.

This CDR3 reads CASSARVGLQETQYF. The CDR3 DNA follows: TGCGCCAGCAGTGCCAGGGTGGGCCTCCAAGAGACCCAGTACTTC. The chain carries TRBV10-1 and TRBJ2-5; D is possibly TRBD1 (5 bases). The CDR3 covers 15 residues. V lost 4 bases to trimming and J lost 1 base, with 13 bases between them. CDR1 is WNHNN and CDR2 is SYGVQD in the germline V gene (reference sequence).

The chain joins TRBV6-1 to TRBJ2-7; perhaps TRBD2 as D (6 bases). Looked up from germline, CDR1 is MNHNS and CDR2 is SASEGT. The V end lost 6 bases, the J end lost 4 bases, and 10 bases lay between the germline ends. The CDR3 contains 12 residues. CDR3 region: CASRRTNYEQYF. DNA for the CDR3: TGTGCCAGCAGACGGACTAATTACGAGCAGTACTTC.

This chain connects TRBV7-3 to TRBJ2-2; 12 nucleotides match TRBD2. This CDR3 is built from 18 residues. V was pared by 5 bases and J by 5 bases, with 12 bases of the junction left unmatched. Germline V gives CDR1 SGHTA, CDR2 FQGTGA. CDR3 amino acids: CASSLSPGTSGSTGELFF. CDR3 bases: TGTGCCAGCAGCCTCTCCCCCGGGACTAGCGGGTCAACCGGGGAGCTGTTTTTT. The full variable domain, completed using reference TRBV7-3 and TRBJ2-2, is GAGVSQTPSNKVTEKGKYVELRCDPISGHTALYWYRQSLGQGPEFLIYFQGTGAADDSGLPNDRFFAVRPEGSVSTLKIQRTERGDSAVYLCASSLSPGTSGSTGELFFGEGSRLTVL.

This clone was counted between two and nine times. J is TRBJ2-2 and V is TRBV7-9; 7 bases line up with TRBD2. The CDR3 covers 16 residues. Germline loops: CDR1 SEHNR, CDR2 FQNEAQ (reference sequence). J gave up 7 bases and V 5 bases, and 13 bases lay outside the gene matches. CDR3 DNA sequence: TGTGCCAGCAGCCCCCGTTCGGCGGGAGTAATCGGGGAGCTGTTTTTT. It yields the protein CASSPRSAGVIGELFF. The full variable domain, with the rest looked up from reference TRBV7-9 and TRBJ2-2, is DTGVSQNPRHKITKRGQNVTFRCDPISEHNRLYWYRQTLGQGPEFLTYFQNEAQLEKSRLLSDRFSAERPKGSFSTLEIQRTEQGDSAMYLCASSPRSAGVIGELFFGEGSRLTVL.

The rearrangement links TRBV11-3 to TRBJ1-3, with no clear D. V was cut by 4 bases and J by 0 bases, with 7 bases left in between. The CDR3 runs 14 residues. CDR1 and CDR2 from the germline V gene are SGHNT and YENEEA. CDR3 residues: CASSSRDSGNTIYF. CDR3 nucleotide sequence: TGTGCCAGCAGCTCCCGGGACTCTGGAAACACCATATATTTT.

The chain has TRBV6-6 and TRBJ1-2; D unresolved. Per germline, CDR1 MNHNY and CDR2 SVGAGI (reference sequence). The CDR3 length is 14 residues. Trimming took 6 bases from V and 6 from J, leaving 17 bases between them. The CDR3 is CASSPLTLVNGYTF. For the CDR3, the DNA is TGTGCCAGCAGCCCACTCACTCTCGTCAATGGCTACACCTTC.

This clone appeared a single time. The chain is built from TRBV27 and TRBJ2-1, with 7 bases fitting TRBD2. The CDR3 length is 16 residues. Germline-derived CDR1 and CDR2 are MNHEY and SMNVEV (reference sequence). After removal of 7 bases from V and 0 bases from J, the junction contained 9 bases not matched to a gene. In nucleotides, the CDR3 is TGTGCCAGCACGAAAACTAGCGACAGCTCCTACAATGAGCAGTTCTTC. It codes for CASTKTSDSSYNEQFF.

V is TRBV27 and J is TRBJ1-2, with D possibly matching TRBD1 (5 bases). Trimming took 3 bases from V and 6 from J, leaving 11 bases between them. The germline V gene has CDR1 MNHEY and CDR2 SMNVEV (reference sequence). The CDR3 covers 13 residues. DNA for the CDR3: TGTGCCAGCAGTTTGAACAGGCTAGATGGCTACACCTTC. Its translation: CASSLNRLDGYTF.

The V call is TRBV7-9, the J call TRBJ1-1, with 7 bases lining up with TRBD1. V trimming: 1 base; J trimming: 10 bases; junction bases outside the gene matches: 9. The CDR3 is 14 amino acids. Germline CDR1 is SEHNR and CDR2 is FQNEAQ (reference sequence). The chain's CDR3 is CASSLETGESGAFF. DNA of the CDR3: TGTGCCAGCAGCTTAGAAACAGGGGAGTCCGGAGCTTTCTTT.

This chain connects TRBV27 to TRBJ2-2, with 8 nucleotides matching TRBD2. V gave up 6 bases and J gave up 5 bases; unmatched junction bases: 5. Looked up from germline, CDR1 is MNHEY and CDR2 is SMNVEV (reference sequence). CDR3 length: 14 residues. CDR3 nucleotides: TGTGCCAGCAGCCTACGGGAGGGAACCGGGGAGCTGTTTTTT. It translates to CASSLREGTGELFF.

The V call is TRBV2, the J call TRBJ2-1; TRBD2 aligns across 9 bases. Germline V gives CDR1 SNHLY, CDR2 FYNNEI. This CDR3 is built from 14 residues. The junction had 2 bases not matched to a gene; V was cut back by 1 base and J by 7 bases. DNA for the CDR3: TGTGCCAGCAGTGAAGGGACTAGCGTAAATGAGCAGTTCTTC. As protein: CASSEGTSVNEQFF.

The sample holds one count of this clone. CDR3 sequence: CASSSQGRYEQYF. Written as DNA, the CDR3 is TGTGCCAGCAGCTCACAGGGGCGGTACGAGCAGTACTTC. The chain carries TRBV2 and TRBJ2-7; 7 nucleotides match TRBD1. From germline, CDR1 is SNHLY and CDR2 FYNNEI. The V and J ends lost 6 bases and 4 bases, in that order; junction bases with no gene match: 6. The CDR3 has 13 amino acids.

The chain has TRBV9 and TRBJ2-1; the match to TRBD1 covers 11 bases. The length of the CDR3 is 17 residues. The ends lost 0 bases at V and 5 bases at J; junction bases unmatched: 7. CDR1 SGDLS and CDR2 YYNGEE come from the germline V gene. The CDR3 coding sequence is TGTGCCAGCAGCGTAGAGGTATGGGGACAGGGGGACAATGAGCAGTTCTTC. It specifies CASSVEVWGQGDNEQFF.